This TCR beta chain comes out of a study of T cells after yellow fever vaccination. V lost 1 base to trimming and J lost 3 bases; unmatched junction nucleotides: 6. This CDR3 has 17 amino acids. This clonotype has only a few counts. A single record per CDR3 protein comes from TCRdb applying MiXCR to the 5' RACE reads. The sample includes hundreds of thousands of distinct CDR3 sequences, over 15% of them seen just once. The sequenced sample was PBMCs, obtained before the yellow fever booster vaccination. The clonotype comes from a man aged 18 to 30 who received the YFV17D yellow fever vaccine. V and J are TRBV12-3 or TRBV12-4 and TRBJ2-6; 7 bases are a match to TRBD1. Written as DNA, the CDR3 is TGTGCCAGCAGTTTAGTCCCCGGACAGGTTGGGGCCAACGTCCTGACTTTC. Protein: CASSLVPGQVGANVLTF.